Sequencing of this T cell receptor beta chain was carried out in a study of T-cell reconstitution after alpha-beta-depleted transplantation in children. Whole-study results and caveats: Expanded graft clones, several hundred of them, were reportedly the source of alpha-beta T cells about two months after transplant. T cells produced anew were the main source of T-cell counts and diversity one year after transplant. Surviving recipient T cells and thymic progenitors underlay high day-60 TCRbeta diversity in some patients.

Library preparation (for TCRbeta) was performed with unique molecular identifiers. TCRdb reprocessed the PCR reads via MiXCR and lists one record per CDR3 protein. The table includes around 190,000 distinct CDR3 sequences, roughly 6.6% detected once. Trimming removed 8 bases at V and 4 bases at J, with 5 bases between. The CDR3 length is 10 residues. Germline loops: CDR1 SNHLY, CDR2 FYNNEI. Remarks on this clonotype: Its antigen is still unknown.

This TCR was recovered from a boy aged 2 to 10 with acute lymphoblastic leukemia, due to receive a stem cell transplant. Here the sequenced sample was PBMCs, taken before TCRalphabeta/CD19-depleted stem cell transplant. This sequence joins TRBV2 and TRBJ1-2, with D uncertain. CDR3 in amino acids: CASGSYGYTF. CDR3 nucleotides: TGTGCCAGCGGATCCTATGGCTACACCTTC.